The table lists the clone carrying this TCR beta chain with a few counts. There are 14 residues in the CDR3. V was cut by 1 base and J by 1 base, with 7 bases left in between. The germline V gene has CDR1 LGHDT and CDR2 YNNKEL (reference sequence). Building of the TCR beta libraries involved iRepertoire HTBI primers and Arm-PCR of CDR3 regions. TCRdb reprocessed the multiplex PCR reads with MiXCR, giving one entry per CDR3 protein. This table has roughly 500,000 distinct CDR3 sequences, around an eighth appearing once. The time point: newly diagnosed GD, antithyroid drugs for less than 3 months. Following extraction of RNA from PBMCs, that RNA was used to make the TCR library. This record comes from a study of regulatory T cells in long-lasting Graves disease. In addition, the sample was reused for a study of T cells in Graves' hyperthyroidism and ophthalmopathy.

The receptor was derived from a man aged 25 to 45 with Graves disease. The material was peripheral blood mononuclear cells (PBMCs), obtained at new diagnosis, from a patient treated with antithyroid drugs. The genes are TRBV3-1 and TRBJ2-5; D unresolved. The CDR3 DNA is TGTGCCAGCAGCCAAGTTTCCCCCCAAGAGACCCAGTACTTC. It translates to CASSQVSPQETQYF.